This paragraph covers one TCR beta chain sequence. Which antigen it targets is not known. No much larger clonotype is one base removed from it; base qualities were not supplied. These data originate in a study of blood T cell repertoires in COVID-19 (dated by TCRdb to the early 2020s). About the investigation overall: Collaborator samples came from the United States, Italy and Spain and covered acute and convalescent phases of COVID-19. The material from the prospective study consisted of cDNA or gDNA derived from T cells, B-cell-depleted T cells, or PBMCs. Deeply sampled blood TCRbeta repertoires from subjects exposed to, actively infected with, or recovered from COVID-19 were included in the dataset. A freely available public database, intended as a resource for researchers studying the immune response to SARS-CoV-2, is where the repertoires were released. Samples were obtained from the ongoing ImmuneRACE study (first 160 participants) and from about 1,300 subjects provided by 6 global collaborators. The sample metadata nearly always contained a de-identified subject ID, COVID-19 status, age in years and sex. Where available, HLA class I and class II types were taken from metadata supplied by the sample provider and were not determined by assay-based typing. The paper as a whole reports these results and caveats: How much clinical and demographic metadata was included differed by source and by participant, and the metadata was provided uncurated.

Whole blood was collected in K2EDTA tubes by collaborating institutions according to the institutions' own protocols. For TCRbeta analysis, collaborators shipped samples as frozen whole blood, isolated PBMCs, or DNA extracted from either of those sample types. The immunoSEQ Assay, a bias-controlled multiplex PCR, was used to amplify TCRbeta CDR3 regions from genomic DNA. In the authors' own workflow: Nucleated cell counts per sample were estimated from amplification of reference gene primers within the assay. To quantify the absolute abundance of each unique TCRbeta CDR3 rearrangement, sequence reads were collapsed and filtered. For each sample, productive Simpson clonality was calculated by taking the square root of Simpson's diversity index across productive rearrangements. The table comes from immuneACCESS by way of TCRdb, which keeps in-frame sequences with V and J called. Part of the clones is missing from these tables; in studies checked, under half for an unresolved V gene and the rest for unknown reasons. V and J calls and clone size are copied from that table; D and trimming were computed from the DNA. The sample profile shows 200,000 to 300,000 clones; about 80% of them were found once. The ten most abundant clones make up roughly 9.6% of the sample.

The junction carries 18 bases between V and J, which are trimmed by 5 bases and 5 bases respectively. The germline V gene (reference sequence) provides CDR1 LNHDA and CDR2 SQIVND. Spanning cysteine to phenylalanine, the CDR3 consists of 15 amino acids. The read is trimmed to its CDR3 DNA, 45 bases read in frame from base 1. The chain couples TRBV19 to TRBJ1-1; TRBD1 is a weak D gene call, 5 bases matching. This receptor was obtained from a woman of 80 years or more with acute or convalescent COVID-19. The material sequenced was peripheral blood. Here the CDR3 is given as CASSSTLVGATEAFF. The nucleotide sequence reads as follows: TGTGCCAGTAGTTCCACCCTCGTAGGGGCGACTGAAGCTTTCTTT.